Following are 28 T cell receptor beta chains from one sample sequenced in a study of blood T cell repertoires in COVID-19. Measured with immunoSEQ multiplex PCR; TCRdb has only the in-frame clones, and not every one. The sample holds about 140,000 clones, about four fifths seen once. The sequenced material came from peripheral blood. All receptors derive from a man between 65 and 85 years old who had recovered from COVID-19.

CDR3 sequence: CAIGNRERGEQYF. CDR3 DNA sequence: TGTGCCATCGGAAACAGGGAAAGGGGAGAGCAGTACTTC. V and J are TRBV10-3 and TRBJ2-7, with D perhaps TRBD1 (6 bases). The CDR3 contains 13 residues. CDR1 ENHRY and CDR2 SYGVKD come from the germline V gene. The V gene lost 8 bases and the J gene lost 7 bases, with 18 bases spanning the gap.

This chain connects TRBV9 to TRBJ1-1; no reliable D call. Trimming cost V 4 bases and J 4 bases, with 11 bases left between them. The V gene's germline CDR1 is SGDLS and CDR2 YYNGEE. This CDR3 spans 13 amino acids. CDR3 sequence: CASSLDEGTEAFF. The CDR3 DNA reads TGTGCCAGCAGCCTTGATGAGGGCACTGAAGCTTTCTTT.

Written as DNA, the CDR3 is TGTGCCACCAGCGGTCAGACAGTAGGATATAATTCACCCCTCCACTTT. Translating gives CATSGQTVGYNSPLHF. The chain recombines TRBV15 with TRBJ1-6; D is possibly TRBD1 (5 bases). Germline V CDR1 and CDR2: LNHNV, YYDKDF (reference sequence). This CDR3 region has 16 residues. V was shortened by 5 bases and J by 4 bases, with 15 bases between the two germline ends.

The rearrangement uses TRBV29-1 and TRBJ2-5; 8 positions agree with TRBD2. The CDR3 contains 13 residues. Unmatched junction bases numbered 4, after V lost 6 bases and J lost 1 base. Germline V gene data show CDR1 as SQVTM and CDR2 as ANQGSEA. CDR3 protein: CSVPTSGQETQYF. The CDR3 nucleotides are TGCAGCGTCCCCACTAGCGGCCAAGAGACCCAGTACTTC.

CDR3 nucleotide sequence: TGCGCCAGCAGCCCCCGCGTTTCCTACGAGCAGTACTTC. It yields the protein CASSPRVSYEQYF. The chain combines TRBV4-3 with TRBJ2-7, with D uncertain. This CDR3 has 13 residues. V shed 4 bases and J shed 1 base, with 8 bases lying between them. Germline V lookup: CDR1 LGHNA, CDR2 YSLEER.

The gene calls are TRBV12-3 or TRBV12-4 and TRBJ1-5, with TRBD1 as a possible D gene (6 bases). Trimming removed 5 bases at V and 4 bases at J, with 9 bases between. The CDR3 spans 13 residues. CDR3: CASSTQGNQPQHF. DNA for the CDR3: TGTGCCAGCAGTACACAGGGTAATCAGCCCCAGCATTTT.

This clone was counted between two and nine times. V gene TRBV3-1 (or the pseudogene TRBV3-2) combines with J gene TRBJ2-7; possibly TRBD2 for D (6 bases). Trimming took 4 bases from V and 2 from J, leaving 15 bases between them. Germline V gene data show CDR1 as LGHDT and CDR2 as YNNKEL (reference sequence). The CDR3 is made up of 15 amino acids. The CDR3 loop is CASSPPNGGAYEQYF. The CDR3 coding sequence is TGTGCCAGCAGCCCCCCAAACGGAGGGGCCTACGAGCAGTACTTC.

The V gene is TRBV7-9, the J gene TRBJ2-7; D is uncertain. Germline CDR1 is SEHNR and CDR2 is FQNEAQ (reference sequence). V was cut by 5 bases and J by 3 bases, with 11 bases left in between. The CDR3 is 13 residues long. CDR3 in DNA: TGTGCCAGCAGCGCCGAGTCGGGCTACGAGCAGTACTTC. It specifies CASSAESGYEQYF.

The rearrangement uses TRBV2 and TRBJ2-7; TRBD1 matches 10 bases. CDR1 and CDR2 (germline): SNHLY, FYNNEI. V shed 4 bases, J shed 3 bases, and the junction held 6 bases outside the gene matches. The length of the CDR3 is 15 residues. The CDR3 sequence is CASSGPTGGYYEQYF. Written as DNA, the CDR3 is TGTGCCAGCAGTGGGCCGACAGGGGGCTACTACGAGCAGTACTTC. Full variable domain (outside the CDR3, taken from reference TRBV2 and TRBJ2-7): EPEVTQTPSHQVTQMGQEVILRCVPISNHLYFYWYRQILGQKVEFLVSFYNNEISEKSEIFDDQFSVERPDGSNFTLKIRSTKLEDSAMYFCASSGPTGGYYEQYFGPGTRLTVT.

This sequence joins TRBV9 and TRBJ2-1; 12 positions match TRBD2. Germline loops: CDR1 SGDLS, CDR2 YYNGEE. V lost 3 bases, J lost 1 base, and 11 bases stayed unmatched. CDR3 length: 19 residues. The CDR3 DNA follows: TGTGCCAGCAGCGCGAGGACTAGCGGGAATTCGAGGTCCTACAATGAGCAGTTCTTC. It yields the protein CASSARTSGNSRSYNEQFF. The complete variable domain, with remaining parts taken from reference TRBV9 and TRBJ2-1, reads DSGVTQTPKHLITATGQRVTLRCSPRSGDLSVYWYQQSLDQGLQFLIQYYNGEERAKGNILERFSAQQFPDLHSELNLSSLELGDSALYFCASSARTSGNSRSYNEQFFGPGTRLTVL.

The rearrangement joins TRBV7-9 to TRBJ2-7, with D possibly matching TRBD1 (5 bases). CDR3 length: 15 residues. The germline V gene has CDR1 SEHNR and CDR2 FQNEAQ (reference sequence). Trimming took off 1 base at V and 1 base at J, with 11 bases between the two ends. The CDR3 nucleotides read TGTGCCAGCAGCTTAGTCCCCAGGGCATCCTACGAGCAGTACTTC. Encoded protein: CASSLVPRASYEQYF. Based on the CDR3 plus reference TRBV7-9 and TRBJ2-7, the full variable domain is DTGVSQNPRHKITKRGQNVTFRCDPISEHNRLYWYRQTLGQGPEFLTYFQNEAQLEKSRLLSDRFSAERPKGSFSTLEIQRTEQGDSAMYLCASSLVPRASYEQYFGPGTRLTVT.

The rearrangement links TRBV27 to TRBJ2-1, with D perhaps matching TRBD2 (6 bases). The CDR3 extends over 13 amino acids. Germline V gives CDR1 MNHEY, CDR2 SMNVEV (reference sequence). The ends were cut back, 4 bases at V and 4 bases at J, with 8 bases in the middle. The CDR3 protein is CASSWDFYNEQFF. The CDR3 nucleotides read TGTGCCAGCAGTTGGGACTTTTACAATGAGCAGTTCTTC.

This clone was found a few times. The gene calls are TRBV3-1 (or the pseudogene TRBV3-2) and TRBJ1-3; D is uncertain. The CDR3 is 16 amino acids. Germline CDR1 LGHDT, CDR2 YNNKEL (reference sequence). Trimming took 0 bases from V and 4 from J, leaving 13 bases between them. The CDR3 protein is CASSQDIGVPGNTIYF. CDR3 coding DNA: TGTGCCAGCAGCCAAGATATCGGGGTACCGGGAAACACCATATATTTT.

This clone has ten or more counts. The gene calls are TRBV18 and TRBJ1-1, with a weak D call TRBD1 (5 bases). Germline loops: CDR1 KGHSH, CDR2 LQKENI. V was trimmed by 3 bases and J by 5 bases, leaving 13 bases between them. This CDR3 spans 14 amino acids. CDR3 coding DNA: TGTGCCAGCTCACCCGGGGGTGATTTAACTGAAGCTTTCTTT. As protein: CASSPGGDLTEAFF.

This clone has only one observation. The rearrangement joins TRBV6-2 or TRBV6-3 to TRBJ2-4; 12 bases line up with TRBD2. The CDR3 has 16 amino acids. The J segment lost 5 bases and the V segment lost 6 bases, leaving 8 bases of the junction unmatched. Germline CDR1 and CDR2: MNHEY and SVGEGT. This CDR3 reads CASSPPRLAGENIQYF. CDR3 bases: TGTGCCAGCAGCCCACCCAGACTAGCGGGGGAAAACATTCAGTACTTC.

The chain carries TRBV2 and TRBJ2-5, with D possibly matching TRBD2 (7 bases). Per germline, CDR1 SNHLY and CDR2 FYNNEI. Trimming left V 8 bases short and J 5 bases short, with 12 bases between. CDR3 length equals 12 residues. The CDR3 DNA reads TGTGCCAGCGAAGGGGGGGGTGAGACCCAGTACTTC. Residues: CASEGGGETQYF.

This clone has at least ten counts. This chain uses TRBV18 with TRBJ1-1; weak D call: TRBD1 (6 bases). Trimming pared 6 bases from V and 7 bases from J, leaving 18 bases between. This CDR3 spans 14 amino acids. Per germline, CDR1 KGHSH and CDR2 LQKENI. The CDR3 bases are TGTGCCAGCTCTCCCGGGACAACGGTAGATGAAGCTTTCTTT. This gives the protein CASSPGTTVDEAFF.

The chain employs TRBV5-4 and TRBJ1-4; D is unclear. The CDR3 spans 14 residues. Germline CDR1 reads SGHNT; CDR2 reads YYREEE (reference sequence). V dropped 2 bases and J dropped 6 bases, with 11 bases sitting between them. The CDR3 spells CASSFEGRDEKLFF. The CDR3 coding sequence is TGTGCCAGCAGCTTTGAGGGTAGGGATGAAAAACTGTTTTTT.

The J gene is TRBJ2-1, the V gene TRBV6-5, with no clear D. This CDR3 has 12 residues. Trimming stripped 7 bases from V and 7 bases from J, with 11 bases between. Germline CDR1 is MNHEY and CDR2 is SVGAGI. CDR3 protein: CASKDVRNEQFF. Written as DNA, the CDR3 is TGTGCCAGCAAAGATGTGCGGAATGAGCAGTTCTTC.

This clone was seen a few times. Other DNA sequences in the same sample also yield this CDR3. This chain connects TRBV4-1 to TRBJ1-1; the D gene is possibly TRBD1 (5 bases). Per germline, CDR1 MGHRA and CDR2 YSYEKL. The V gene lost 1 base and the J gene lost 5 bases, with 8 bases spanning the gap. This CDR3 spans 13 amino acids. CDR3 coding DNA: TGCGCCAGCAGCCAAGGTACAGGTACTGAAGCTTTCTTT. Translated, it gives CASSQGTGTEAFF.

The chain employs TRBV14 and TRBJ1-2; D is possibly TRBD1 (5 bases). CDR3 length equals 14 residues. Trimming removed 0 bases from V and 3 bases from J, with 8 bases in between. Per germline, CDR1 SGHDN and CDR2 FVKESK. For the CDR3, the DNA is TGTGCCAGCAGCCAAGACGGGACTCACTATGGCTACACCTTC. Translation gives CASSQDGTHYGYTF.

The V call is TRBV7-6, the J call TRBJ2-7; TRBD1 agrees at 10 bases. The V gene end was trimmed by 7 bases and the J gene end by 7 bases; junction bases not matched to a gene: 13. The CDR3 has 15 amino acids. From germline, CDR1 is SGHVS and CDR2 FNYEAQ. This CDR3 is CASTISGQGYGEQYF. The CDR3 nucleotides read TGTGCCAGCACCATCTCGGGACAGGGGTACGGGGAGCAGTACTTC.

The gene calls are TRBV5-6 and TRBJ2-2, with 9 bases matching TRBD1. With 3 bases clipped from V and 4 bases from J, the junction kept 7 bases outside the gene matches. From germline, CDR1 is SGHDT and CDR2 YYEEEE. The CDR3 consists of 16 residues. The CDR3: CASSYLYRGPTGELFF. As DNA, the CDR3 is TGTGCCAGCAGCTATCTTTACAGGGGGCCCACCGGGGAGCTGTTTTTT.

V usage is TRBV10-3 and J usage is TRBJ2-5; TRBD2 matches at 8 bases. After removal of 10 bases from V and 5 bases from J, the junction contained 9 bases not matched to a gene. Germline loops: CDR1 ENHRY, CDR2 SYGVKD. This CDR3 contains 13 residues. CDR3 coding DNA: TGTGCCACCGGGGGGGAACTGCGGGAGACCCAGTACTTC. Protein: CATGGELRETQYF.

This chain connects TRBV3-1 (or the pseudogene TRBV3-2) to TRBJ1-2; D is unresolved. Germline CDR1 LGHDT, CDR2 YNNKEL (reference sequence). This CDR3 spans 14 amino acids. The germline V and J ends were trimmed by 6 bases and 3 bases, with 14 bases remaining between them. Here the CDR3 reads CASRPSGIDYGYTF. The CDR3 DNA is TGTGCCAGCAGACCTTCCGGGATTGACTATGGCTACACCTTC.

This rearrangement joins TRBV7-7 to TRBJ2-7; 7 bases line up with TRBD1. With V trimmed by 1 base and J by 2 bases, 2 bases remained unmatched. Looked up from germline, CDR1 is SSHAT and CDR2 is FNYEAQ (reference sequence). The CDR3 sequence is 14 residues long. The CDR3 nucleotides are TGTGCCAGCAGCTTAGGGCAGGGGGCCTACGAGCAGTACTTC. Amino acid sequence: CASSLGQGAYEQYF. The variable domain in full, with the rest retrieved from reference TRBV7-7 and TRBJ2-7, is GAGVSQSPRYKVTKRGQDVTLRCDPISSHATLYWYQQALGQGPEFLTYFNYEAQPDKSGLPSDRFSAERPEGSISTLTIQRTEQRDSAMYRCASSLGQGAYEQYFGPGTRLTVT.

This rearrangement joins TRBV21-1 to TRBJ2-3; the tabulated D call, TRBD1, remains unverified against the DNA. TRBV21-1 is a pseudogene locus. CDR3 length equals 13 residues. The CDR3 reads CANLRQDTDTQYF. In DNA, the CDR3 is TGTGCCAACCTAAGACAGGACACAGATACGCAGTATTTT.

V gene TRBV7-9 combines with J gene TRBJ2-2; the D gene is possibly TRBD2 (6 bases). The ends were cut back, 1 base at V and 0 bases at J, with 6 bases in the middle. The CDR3 has 15 residues. Germline CDR1 and CDR2: SEHNR and FQNEAQ (reference sequence). CDR3 coding DNA: TGTGCCAGCAGCTTAGGGGGGGCGAACACCGGGGAGCTGTTTTTT. Protein sequence: CASSLGGANTGELFF.